This TCR beta chain was identified during a study of blood T cell repertoires in COVID-19. Study details: Sources were T cells, B-cell-depleted T cells, or PBMCs; the material itself was cDNA or gDNA.

Assay: immunoSEQ multiplex PCR; the TCRdb copy retains only in-frame clones and omits some. This sample carries some 200,000 clones, 75% to 85% of them seen once, and the ten largest clones take more than 2%. Seattle patient enrollment occurred during active infection, with longitudinal follow-up thereafter. The CDR3 has 14 amino acids. Trimming removed 6 bases at V and 3 bases at J, with 14 bases between. Germline CDR1 reads SGHAT; CDR2 reads FQNNGV. This TCR was sampled from a woman aged 70-85 years with COVID-19, enrolled during active disease. The sequencing sample was made of peripheral blood. The rearrangement links TRBV11-2 to TRBJ2-5; possibly TRBD2 for D (5 bases). The CDR3 DNA reads as TGTGCCAGCAGTCCAGGACTGGTAAAAGAGACCCAGTACTTC. This encodes CASSPGLVKETQYF.